One sample yielded the 10 T cell receptor beta chains listed below, sequenced in a study of CD8 T cells in ankylosing spondylitis. TCRdb analysed the 5' RACE reads with MiXCR anew, one entry per CDR3 protein. The sample holds around 390,000 distinct CDR3 sequences, 20% to 25% seen once. Overall study findings and caveats: Typical of ankylosing spondylitis blood, it appeared, was a TCR beta motif of eight highly homologous variants.

For these receptors, no antigen is known. The specimen was blood, either unsorted or a sorted T cell fraction (not recorded which). These receptor sequences come from a male donor with ankylosing spondylitis.

This clonotype appeared many times. The genes are TRBV29-1 and TRBJ2-1; 8 nucleotides align to TRBD2. In germline, CDR1 is SQVTM, CDR2 ANQGSEA. This CDR3 is built from 15 residues. The ends lost 4 bases at V and 7 bases at J; junction bases unmatched: 12. The CDR3 nucleotides are TGCAGCGTTGCCCAGTTACCAGCGGGAGTTAATGAGCAGTTCTTC. Translation: CSVAQLPAGVNEQFF.

The chain employs TRBV5-1 and TRBJ2-3, with 9 nucleotides matching TRBD1. V lost 4 bases to trimming and J lost 2 bases; unmatched junction nucleotides: 14. Germline CDR1 reads SGHRS; CDR2 reads YFSETQ. This CDR3 region has 18 residues. The CDR3 protein is CASSLDGTGTSFTDTQYF. The DNA of the CDR3 is TGCGCCAGCAGCCTCGACGGGACAGGGACCTCTTTCACAGATACGCAGTATTTT.

This chain connects TRBV30 to TRBJ2-2, with TRBD2 matching over 10 bases. CDR3 size: 14 residues. In germline, CDR1 is GTSNPN, CDR2 SVGIG (reference sequence). V lost 5 bases and J lost 6; bases outside the gene matches: 6. CDR3 in DNA: TGTGCCTGGCAGAGCGGGAGGGGGGCCGGGGAGCTGTTTTTT. Its protein product is CAWQSGRGAGELFF.

The chain joins TRBV20-1 to TRBJ1-1, with a tentative D call TRBD1 (5 bases). Trimming removed 6 bases from V and 3 bases from J, with 17 bases in between. This CDR3 contains 14 residues. CDR1 and CDR2 from the germline V gene are DFQATT and SNEGSKA (reference sequence). Here the CDR3 reads CSARGMASDTEAFF. The CDR3 nucleotides are TGCAGTGCCCGGGGGATGGCGTCGGACACTGAAGCTTTCTTT.

The chain links TRBV7-9 to TRBJ2-3; D uncertain. The V end was cut by 4 bases, the J end by 7 bases, with 18 bases between. The CDR3 sequence is 15 residues long. CDR1 is SEHNR, CDR2 FQNEAQ, per germline (reference sequence). The CDR3 region is CASSSQSGILNTQYF. The CDR3 nucleotides are TGTGCCAGCAGCTCCCAGTCAGGAATACTGAATACGCAGTATTTT.

CDR3 protein: CASSQTGTSVYEQYF. The CDR3 DNA reads TGCGCCAGCAGCCAAACCGGGACTAGCGTCTACGAGCAGTACTTC. The V gene is TRBV4-1, the J gene TRBJ2-7, with TRBD2 matching 10 bases. Germline CDR1 is MGHRA and CDR2 is YSYEKL. This CDR3 region has 15 residues. The V segment lost 2 bases and the J segment 3 bases; nucleotides outside the gene matches: 4.

V and J are TRBV10-3 and TRBJ2-1; D unclear. V was shortened by 2 bases and J by 13 bases, with 12 bases between the two germline ends. The CDR3 has 12 residues. Germline CDR1 reads ENHRY; CDR2 reads SYGVKD. Written as DNA, the CDR3 is TGTGCCATCAGTGAGACTACAGACGGTCAGTTCTTC. Translation gives CAISETTDGQFF.

This clonotype has a handful of counts. The chain links TRBV12-3 or TRBV12-4 to TRBJ1-5; no clear D gene. There are 15 residues in the CDR3. Trimming removed 3 bases at V and 0 bases at J, with 9 bases between. The CDR3 nucleotides are TGTGCCAGCAGTTTCATGGGTTCTAGCAATCAGCCCCAGCATTTT. As protein: CASSFMGSSNQPQHF.

The J gene is TRBJ2-1, the V gene TRBV29-1, with 9 bases fitting TRBD2. The germline gives CDR1 SQVTM, CDR2 ANQGSEA. The CDR3 spans 14 residues. V lost 6 bases and J lost 6; bases outside the gene matches: 9. This chain's CDR3 is CSVVRLAGTNEQFF. The CDR3 DNA reads as TGCAGCGTCGTTCGGCTAGCGGGAACCAATGAGCAGTTCTTC.

This clonotype was counted a few times. The genes are TRBV20-1 and TRBJ2-7, with 10 bases aligning to TRBD1. V was clipped by 1 base and J by 4 bases; unmatched bases: 7. CDR3 length: 15 residues. The germline CDR1 and CDR2 sequences are DFQATT and SNEGSKA (reference sequence). CDR3: CSARAAGQGEYEQYF. In DNA, the CDR3 is TGCAGTGCTAGAGCCGCTGGACAGGGGGAGTACGAGCAGTACTTC.